These 27 T cell receptor beta chains share one sample of origin, sequenced in a study of cytomegalovirus exposure and HLA in healthy donors. The study ran its PCR with 60 Vbeta and 13 Jbeta primers. Libraries were prepared by immunoSEQ multiplex PCR; TCRdb keeps only in-frame clonotypes and omits some of them. The table has 170,000 or so clones, roughly 85% seen once. Sequencing was done on a sample of PBMCs. The receptor source for this set is a woman in her forties in good health and CMV-seronegative.

J is TRBJ1-5 and V is TRBV30; D gene uncertain. The CDR3 is 14 amino acids. The ends were cut back, 0 bases at V and 4 bases at J, with 10 bases in the middle. Germline loops: CDR1 GTSNPN, CDR2 SVGIG (reference sequence). The CDR3 sequence: CAWSVVDINQPQHF. The CDR3, as DNA: TGTGCCTGGAGTGTAGTAGACATTAATCAGCCCCAGCATTTT.

The rearrangement links TRBV6-5 to TRBJ1-2, with D tentatively TRBD1 (6 bases). Germline V lookup: CDR1 MNHEY, CDR2 SVGAGI. The CDR3 runs to 13 residues. V was trimmed by 5 bases and J by 4 bases, leaving 11 bases between them. CDR3 DNA: TGTGCCAGCAGTGCGACAGGTACCTATGGCTACACCTTC. Translated: CASSATGTYGYTF.

This clone was seen just once. The chain recombines TRBV25-1 with TRBJ1-5, with D possibly matching TRBD1 (5 bases). CDR3 length: 18 amino acids. V was trimmed by 3 bases and J by 0 bases, leaving 18 bases between them. CDR1 MGHDK and CDR2 SYGVNS come from the germline V gene. CDR3 protein: CASSETSTGFYSNQPQHF. For the CDR3, the DNA is TGTGCCAGCAGTGAGACATCTACAGGTTTTTATAGCAATCAGCCCCAGCATTTT.

Only one count was recorded for this clone. The chain couples TRBV5-1 to TRBJ1-1, with D possibly matching TRBD1 (5 bases). With 0 bases removed from V and 5 bases from J, the gap between germline ends came to 14 bases. Germline CDR1 SGHRS, CDR2 YFSETQ. This CDR3 is 15 amino acids long. CDR3 sequence (DNA): TGCGCCAGCAGCTTGGGGCGGGGGGGAAGTACTGAAGCTTTCTTT. Its protein product is CASSLGRGGSTEAFF.

The chain uses TRBV7-8 and TRBJ2-1; TRBD2 matches 11 bases. Unmatched junction bases numbered 11, after V lost 3 bases and J lost 7 bases. Germline CDR1 reads SGHVS; CDR2 reads FQNEAQ. The CDR3 has 17 amino acids. The CDR3 coding sequence is TGTGCCAGCAGCTTCCTTGAACTAGCGGGAGCTCTGAATGAGCAGTTCTTC. Its translation is CASSFLELAGALNEQFF.

This chain joins TRBV25-1 and TRBJ2-1; D is undetermined. V was pared by 4 bases and J by 3 bases, with 7 bases between. This CDR3 contains 13 residues. Per germline, CDR1 MGHDK and CDR2 SYGVNS. The CDR3 nucleotides read TGTGCCAGCAGTGCCTCCAGCTACAATGAGCAGTTCTTC. Its protein is CASSASSYNEQFF.

This rearrangement joins TRBV6-1 to TRBJ1-5; D perhaps matches TRBD1 (5 bases). The CDR3 has 14 residues. Looked up from germline, CDR1 is MNHNS and CDR2 is SASEGT. V was trimmed by 6 bases and J by 2 bases, leaving 11 bases between them. The CDR3 region is CASRGPGGNQPQHF. CDR3 nucleotides: TGTGCCAGCAGGGGGCCGGGAGGCAATCAGCCCCAGCATTTT.

V is TRBV11-2 and J is TRBJ1-2; D may be TRBD1 (6 bases). Trimming removed 5 bases at V and 8 bases at J, with 15 bases between. Germline values: CDR1 SGHAT, CDR2 FQNNGV. The CDR3 loop spans 13 amino acids. CDR3 DNA: TGTGCCAGCAGCGAGCAGGACAGACGAGGCTACACCTTC. Translated, it gives CASSEQDRRGYTF.

A few counts support this clone. This chain joins TRBV9 and TRBJ1-1, with D hard to call. The ends were cut back, 4 bases at V and 0 bases at J, with 10 bases in the middle. Germline V gene sequence: CDR1 SGDLS, CDR2 YYNGEE. This CDR3 comprises 14 residues. The CDR3 sequence: CASSPRGLNTEAFF. The CDR3 DNA is TGTGCCAGCAGCCCTCGAGGTTTGAACACTGAAGCTTTCTTT.

This clone has a single count. The chain employs TRBV12-5 and TRBJ1-5, with 8 positions matching TRBD1. The germline V gene encodes CDR1 LGHNT and CDR2 FRNRAP. CDR3 length: 15 residues. V was pared by 2 bases and J by 5 bases, with 5 bases of the junction left unmatched. CDR3 amino acids: CASGLTLQGDQPQHF. DNA for the CDR3: TGTGCTAGTGGTTTGACCCTACAGGGGGATCAGCCCCAGCATTTT.

This clone showed up just once. The V and J genes are TRBV7-6 and TRBJ1-6; no clear D gene. With 1 base removed from V and 7 bases from J, the gap between germline ends came to 11 bases. The CDR3 runs to 15 residues. Germline values: CDR1 SGHVS, CDR2 FNYEAQ. The CDR3: CASSLVLGSNSPLHF. In DNA, the CDR3 is TGTGCCAGCAGCTTAGTTCTCGGGTCAAATTCACCCCTCCACTTT.

This clone was recorded a few times. This sequence joins TRBV11-2 and TRBJ2-5; 13 nucleotides agree with TRBD2. CDR1 is SGHAT, CDR2 FQNNGV, per germline. Germline trimming cut 1 base from V and 3 bases from J; bases unmatched to any gene: 5. This CDR3 has 17 amino acids. The CDR3, as DNA: TGTGCCAGCAGCTTAGCTAGGACTAGCGGGAGAAAAGAGACCCAGTACTTC. Its protein product is CASSLARTSGRKETQYF.

The gene calls are TRBV7-2 and TRBJ1-1; a possible D gene is TRBD1 (6 bases). The CDR3 has 15 amino acids. Germline V gene sequence: CDR1 SGHTA, CDR2 FQGNSA. Trimming took 4 bases from V and 4 from J, leaving 16 bases between them. The CDR3 here is CASSYFQGIGTEAFF. The CDR3 nucleotides read TGTGCCAGCAGCTACTTCCAGGGGATCGGCACTGAAGCTTTCTTT.

J is TRBJ2-1 and V is TRBV7-3; 7 nucleotides line up with TRBD2. The CDR3 sequence is 16 residues long. In germline, CDR1 is SGHTA, CDR2 FQGTGA. V lost 5 bases to trimming and J lost 4 bases; unmatched junction nucleotides: 11. The CDR3 protein is CASSTMHLAVYNEQFF. In nucleotides, the CDR3 is TGTGCCAGCAGCACCATGCACCTAGCGGTATACAATGAGCAGTTCTTC. The full variable domain, completed using reference TRBV7-3 and TRBJ2-1, is GAGVSQTPSNKVTEKGKYVELRCDPISGHTALYWYRQSLGQGPEFLIYFQGTGAADDSGLPNDRFFAVRPEGSVSTLKIQRTERGDSAVYLCASSTMHLAVYNEQFFGPGTRLTVL.

The rearrangement joins TRBV5-6 to TRBJ1-1; tentatively, D is TRBD1 (5 bases). This CDR3 region has 14 residues. The V gene's germline CDR1 is SGHDT and CDR2 YYEEEE. V dropped 2 bases and J dropped 1 base, with 9 bases sitting between them. The chain's CDR3 is CASSFGGANTEAFF. CDR3 DNA sequence: TGTGCCAGCAGCTTTGGAGGGGCGAACACTGAAGCTTTCTTT. The variable domain in full, with the rest retrieved from reference TRBV5-6 and TRBJ1-1, is DAGVTQSPTHLIKTRGQQVTLRCSPKSGHDTVSWYQQALGQGPQFIFQYYEEEERQRGNFPDRFSGHQFPNYSSELNVNALLLGDSALYLCASSFGGANTEAFFGQGTRLTVV.

This clone has just one count. The chain joins TRBV21-1 to TRBJ2-5; the D segment call TRBD2 is taken from the table without a DNA check. TRBV21-1 is shown as a pseudogene. The CDR3 is 13 amino acids. CDR3 residues: CASSLKREETQYF. CDR3 DNA: TGTGCCAGCAGCCTTAAGAGGGAAGAGACCCAGTACTTC.

This clone was seen only once. V and J are TRBV13 and TRBJ2-1; D possibly corresponds to TRBD1 (5 bases). The CDR3 length is 15 residues. The ends were cut back, 5 bases at V and 6 bases at J, with 17 bases in the middle. The germline V gene has CDR1 PRHDT and CDR2 FYEKMQ (reference sequence). The DNA for the CDR3 is TGTGCCAGCAGCCCTCCAGGGATCCTGCTCAATGAGCAGTTCTTC. Translating gives CASSPPGILLNEQFF.

The chain uses TRBV11-3 and TRBJ1-2; 9 positions agree with TRBD1. There are 14 residues in the CDR3. V was clipped by 5 bases and J by 6 bases; unmatched bases: 7. CDR1 is SGHNT, CDR2 YENEEA, per germline. The CDR3, as DNA: TGTGCCAGCAGCCCCCGGGACAGGGACAATGGCTACACCTTC. Translation gives CASSPRDRDNGYTF.

This chain joins TRBV18 and TRBJ2-3; tentatively, D is TRBD2 (5 bases). The germline V gene encodes CDR1 KGHSH and CDR2 LQKENI. The V gene lost 6 bases and the J gene lost 4 bases, with 11 bases spanning the gap. The CDR3 is made up of 13 amino acids. The CDR3 region has the DNA TGTGCCAGCTCCTACATTAGCGCAGATACGCAGTATTTT. This codes for CASSYISADTQYF.

The chain has TRBV2 and TRBJ2-7; no reliable D call. The CDR3 is made up of 12 amino acids. CDR1 and CDR2 (germline): SNHLY, FYNNEI. V lost 7 bases, J lost 7 bases, and 14 bases lay in between. The CDR3 spells CASTGSSREQYF. CDR3 DNA: TGTGCCAGCACCGGGTCCTCCCGGGAGCAGTACTTC.

The DNA for the CDR3 is TGTGCCAGCAGCTTAGGCCTCAGGCAGGGGAACGAGCAGTACTTC. This sequence encodes CASSLGLRQGNEQYF. The chain couples TRBV13 to TRBJ2-5, with a tentative D call TRBD1 (6 bases). The J call is in doubt because the DNA end fits TRBJ2-7 better. This CDR3 spans 15 amino acids. Looked up from germline, CDR1 is PRHDT and CDR2 is FYEKMQ (reference sequence).

The chain links TRBV5-4 to TRBJ1-5, with D tentatively TRBD1 (6 bases). The V gene's germline CDR1 is SGHNT and CDR2 YYREEE (reference sequence). The V end lost 2 bases, the J end lost 3 bases, and 9 bases lay between the germline ends. The CDR3 sequence is 14 residues long. CDR3 DNA: TGTGCCAGCAGCTTACAGGGACCCAATCAGCCCCAGCATTTT. It encodes CASSLQGPNQPQHF.

The genes are TRBV6-5 and TRBJ2-5, with 10 bases identical to TRBD1. CDR1 is MNHEY, CDR2 SVGAGI, per germline. The CDR3 contains 15 residues. The junction had 6 bases not matched to a gene; V was cut back by 5 bases and J by 3 bases. CDR3 sequence: CASSGVGTGEETQYF. The CDR3 DNA sequence: TGTGCCAGCAGTGGGGTGGGGACAGGGGAAGAGACCCAGTACTTC.

V is TRBV6-5 and J is TRBJ1-2; 12 positions match TRBD1. Per the germline V gene, CDR1 is MNHEY and CDR2 is SVGAGI. The CDR3 sequence is 15 residues long. V lost 5 bases and J lost 8; bases outside the gene matches: 9. In DNA, the CDR3 is TGTGCCAGCAGTCCTACTCCGGGACAGGGGGCGGGCTACACCTTC. This gives the protein CASSPTPGQGAGYTF.

V and J are TRBV14 and TRBJ1-2; unclear D gene. CDR3 length: 15 amino acids. In germline, CDR1 is SGHDN, CDR2 FVKESK. The germline V and J ends were trimmed by 0 bases and 6 bases, with 14 bases remaining between them. As DNA, the CDR3 is TGTGCCAGCAGCCAAGAGCGGGGTAATTCGGATGGCTACACCTTC. Translated, it gives CASSQERGNSDGYTF.

The J gene is TRBJ2-7, the V gene TRBV27; 7 bases are shared with TRBD1. V lost 0 bases and J lost 6; bases outside the gene matches: 8. The CDR3 extends over 15 amino acids. Germline V gives CDR1 MNHEY, CDR2 SMNVEV (reference sequence). CDR3: CASSLSRTGAGEQYF. The CDR3 DNA sequence: TGTGCCAGCAGTTTATCGCGAACAGGGGCCGGCGAGCAGTACTTC.

The chain links TRBV21-1 to TRBJ1-5. TRBV21-1 represents a pseudogene. This CDR3 contains 15 residues. The CDR3: CASSRGVREDQPQHF. The CDR3 coding sequence is TGTGCCAGCAGCAGAGGGGTAAGGGAGGATCAGCCCCAGCATTTT.